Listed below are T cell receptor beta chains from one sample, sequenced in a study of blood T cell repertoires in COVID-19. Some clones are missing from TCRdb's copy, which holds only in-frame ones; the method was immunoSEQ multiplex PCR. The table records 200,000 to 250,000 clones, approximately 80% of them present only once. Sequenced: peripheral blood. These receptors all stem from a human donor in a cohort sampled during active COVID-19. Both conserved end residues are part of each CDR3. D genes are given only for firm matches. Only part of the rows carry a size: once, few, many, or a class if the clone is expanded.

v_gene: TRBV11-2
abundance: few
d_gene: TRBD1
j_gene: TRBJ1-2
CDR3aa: CASSYRDRDYGYTF
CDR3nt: TGTGCCAGCAGCTACCGGGACAGGGACTATGGCTACACCTTC

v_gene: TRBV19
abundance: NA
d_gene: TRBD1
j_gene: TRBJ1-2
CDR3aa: CASSTPEEGAEYGYTF
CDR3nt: TGTGCCAGTAGTACCCCAGAGGAGGGGGCGGAGTATGGCTACACCTTC

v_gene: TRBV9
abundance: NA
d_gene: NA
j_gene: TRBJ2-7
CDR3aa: CASSVGGLRAGEQYF
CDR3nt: TGTGCCAGCAGCGTAGGAGGTCTCAGGGCAGGGGAGCAGTACTTC

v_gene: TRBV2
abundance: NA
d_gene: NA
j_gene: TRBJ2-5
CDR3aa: CASILAPGVETQYF
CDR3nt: TGTGCCAGCATTCTAGCGCCGGGGGTGGAGACCCAGTACTTC

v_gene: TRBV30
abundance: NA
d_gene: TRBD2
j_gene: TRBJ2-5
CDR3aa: CAWTQFASGETQYF
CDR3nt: TGTGCCTGGACCCAGTTCGCTAGCGGGGAGACCCAGTACTTC

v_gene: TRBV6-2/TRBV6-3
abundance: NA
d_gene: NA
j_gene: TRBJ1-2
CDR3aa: CASSYPGEVVYGYTF
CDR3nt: TGTGCCAGCAGTTACCCCGGGGAGGTCGTTTATGGCTACACCTTC

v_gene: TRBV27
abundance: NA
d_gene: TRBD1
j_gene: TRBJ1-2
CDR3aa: CASSLTGTGRGYTF
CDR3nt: TGTGCCAGCAGCCTAACCGGGACAGGCAGAGGCTACACCTTC

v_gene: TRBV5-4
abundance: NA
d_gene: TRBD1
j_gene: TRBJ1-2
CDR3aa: CASSPFTGGQVTYGYTF
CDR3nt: TGTGCCAGCAGCCCCTTTACAGGGGGACAGGTAACCTATGGCTACACCTTC

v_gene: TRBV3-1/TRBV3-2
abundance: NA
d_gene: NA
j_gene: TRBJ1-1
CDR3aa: CASSPGQGEAFF
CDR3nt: TGTGCCAGCAGCCCCGGACAAGGTGAAGCTTTCTTT

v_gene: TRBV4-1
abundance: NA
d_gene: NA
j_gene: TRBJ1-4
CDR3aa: CASSQDPGATNEKLFF
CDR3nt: TGCGCCAGCAGCCAAGACCCAGGGGCGACTAATGAAAAACTGTTTTTT

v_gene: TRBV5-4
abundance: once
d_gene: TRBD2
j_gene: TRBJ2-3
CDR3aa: CASSLRLAGGVDTQYF
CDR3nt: TGTGCCAGCAGCCTAAGACTAGCGGGAGGAGTTGATACGCAGTATTTT

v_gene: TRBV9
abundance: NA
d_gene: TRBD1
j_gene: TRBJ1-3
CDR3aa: CASSVVGDSRFSGNTIYF
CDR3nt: TGTGCCAGCAGCGTCGTCGGGGACAGCCGGTTCTCTGGAAACACCATATATTTT

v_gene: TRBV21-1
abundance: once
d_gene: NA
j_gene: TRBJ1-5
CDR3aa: CASSPRKDRANGGSNQPQHF
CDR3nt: TGTGCCAGCAGCCCTCGAAAGGACAGGGCGAATGGGGGGAGCAATCAGCCCCAGCATTTT

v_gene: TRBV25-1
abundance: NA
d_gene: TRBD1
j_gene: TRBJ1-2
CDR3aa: CASSEGQGVFRGYTF
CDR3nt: TGTGCCAGCAGTGAAGGTCAGGGGGTATTCCGGGGCTACACCTTC

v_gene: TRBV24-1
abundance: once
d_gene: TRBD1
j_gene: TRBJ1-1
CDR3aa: CATSEQGHTEAFF
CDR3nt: TGTGCCACCAGTGAACAGGGGCACACTGAAGCTTTCTTT

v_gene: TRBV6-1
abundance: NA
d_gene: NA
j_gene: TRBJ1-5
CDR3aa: CASSEATGLNQPQHF
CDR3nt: TGTGCCAGCAGTGAAGCTACCGGACTCAATCAGCCCCAGCATTTT

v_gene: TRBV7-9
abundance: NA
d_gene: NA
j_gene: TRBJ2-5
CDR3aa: CASSLVPDSIKETQYF
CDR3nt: TGTGCCAGCAGCTTAGTCCCGGACTCAATCAAAGAGACCCAGTACTTC

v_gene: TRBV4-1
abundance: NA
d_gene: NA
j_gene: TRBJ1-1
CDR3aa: CASSQAGNTEAFF
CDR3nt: TGCGCCAGCAGCCAAGCGGGGAACACTGAAGCTTTCTTT

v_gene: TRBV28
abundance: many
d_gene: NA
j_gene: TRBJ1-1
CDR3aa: CASSFTIGGKNTEAFF
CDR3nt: TGTGCCAGCAGTTTTACGATTGGGGGGAAGAACACTGAAGCTTTCTTT

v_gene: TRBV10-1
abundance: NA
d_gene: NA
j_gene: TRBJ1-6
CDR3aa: CARLRPWGGSPLHF
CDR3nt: TGCGCCCGCCTCCGACCCTGGGGGGGTTCACCCCTCCACTTT

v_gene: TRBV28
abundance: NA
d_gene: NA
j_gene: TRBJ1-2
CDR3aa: CASSPDSNYGYTF
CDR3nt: TGTGCCAGCAGTCCGGACAGTAACTATGGCTACACCTTC

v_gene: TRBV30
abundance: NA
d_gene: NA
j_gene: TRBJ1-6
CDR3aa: CAWSPRQGIESSYNSPLHF
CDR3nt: TGTGCCTGGAGTCCCCGGCAGGGCATAGAATCCTCCTATAATTCACCCCTCCACTTT

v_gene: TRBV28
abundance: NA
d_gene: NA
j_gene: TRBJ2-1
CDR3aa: CASSLSRNLNEQFF
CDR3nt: TGTGCCAGCAGTTTATCCAGAAACCTCAATGAGCAGTTCTTC

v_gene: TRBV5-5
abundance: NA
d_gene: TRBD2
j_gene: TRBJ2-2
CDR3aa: CASSLLAGENTGELFF
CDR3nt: TGTGCCAGCAGCTTACTAGCGGGAGAGAACACCGGGGAGCTGTTTTTT

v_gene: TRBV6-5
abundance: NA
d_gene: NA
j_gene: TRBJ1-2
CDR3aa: CASRQGPGGYTF
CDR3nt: TGTGCCAGCAGACAGGGTCCCGGAGGCTACACCTTC

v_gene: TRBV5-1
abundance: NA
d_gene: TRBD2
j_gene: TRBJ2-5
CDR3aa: CASSFGGGARETQYF
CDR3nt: TGCGCCAGCAGCTTCGGCGGGGGGGCCAGGGAGACCCAGTACTTC

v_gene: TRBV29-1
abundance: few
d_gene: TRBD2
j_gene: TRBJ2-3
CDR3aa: CSVVAGSGGDTQYF
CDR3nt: TGCAGCGTTGTCGCCGGGAGCGGGGGAGATACGCAGTATTTT

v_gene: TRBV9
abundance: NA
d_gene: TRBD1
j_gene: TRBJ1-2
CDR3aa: CASSVEGQTNYGYTF
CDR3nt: TGTGCCAGCAGCGTGGAGGGACAGACTAACTATGGCTACACCTTC

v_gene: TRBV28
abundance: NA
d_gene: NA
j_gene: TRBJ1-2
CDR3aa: CASTPGGYGYTF
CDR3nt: TGTGCCAGCACCCCGGGGGGTTATGGCTACACCTTC

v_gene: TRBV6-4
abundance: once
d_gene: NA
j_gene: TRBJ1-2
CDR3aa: CASSDTSGTLSGSYGYTF
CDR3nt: TGTGCCAGCAGTGACACTTCCGGGACACTCTCGGGATCCTATGGCTACACCTTC

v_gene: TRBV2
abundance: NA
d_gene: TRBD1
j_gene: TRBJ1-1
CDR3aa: CASSAQQGPLRGAFF
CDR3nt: TGTGCCAGCAGTGCCCAACAGGGGCCACTCCGAGGAGCTTTCTTT

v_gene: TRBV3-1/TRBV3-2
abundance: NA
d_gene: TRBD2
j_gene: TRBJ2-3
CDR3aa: CASSQGLAQDTQYF
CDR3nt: TGTGCCAGCAGCCAGGGACTAGCTCAAGATACGCAGTATTTT

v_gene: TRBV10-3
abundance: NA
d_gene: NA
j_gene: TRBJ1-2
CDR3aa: CAISVTGNGYTF
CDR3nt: TGTGCCATCAGTGTTACAGGGAATGGCTACACCTTC

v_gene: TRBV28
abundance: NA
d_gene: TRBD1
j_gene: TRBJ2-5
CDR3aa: CASSLSGTGEETQYF
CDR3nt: TGTGCCAGCAGTTTATCTGGGACAGGGGAAGAGACCCAGTACTTC

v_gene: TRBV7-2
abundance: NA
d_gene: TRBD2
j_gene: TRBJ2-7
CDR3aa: CASSSRTGGSSYEQYF
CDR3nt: TGTGCCAGCAGCTCCAGGACCGGCGGGAGCTCCTACGAGCAGTACTTC

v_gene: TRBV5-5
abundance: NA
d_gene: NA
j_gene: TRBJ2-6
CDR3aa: CASSLIAPSNSGANVLTF
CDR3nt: TGTGCCAGCAGCTTGATTGCGCCTTCTAACTCTGGGGCCAACGTCCTGACTTTC

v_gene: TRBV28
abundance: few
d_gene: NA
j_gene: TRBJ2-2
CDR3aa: CASTRTANTGELFF
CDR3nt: TGTGCCAGCACTCGGACAGCGAACACCGGGGAGCTGTTTTTT

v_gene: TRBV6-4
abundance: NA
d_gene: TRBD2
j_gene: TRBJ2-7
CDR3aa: CASNPPSGIDPEQYF
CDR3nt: TGTGCCAGCAACCCTCCCAGCGGGATAGACCCTGAGCAGTACTTC

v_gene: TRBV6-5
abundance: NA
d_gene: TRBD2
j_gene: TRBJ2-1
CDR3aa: CASSSLAGGGNEQFF
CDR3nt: TGTGCCAGCAGTTCTTTAGCGGGAGGGGGCAATGAGCAGTTCTTC

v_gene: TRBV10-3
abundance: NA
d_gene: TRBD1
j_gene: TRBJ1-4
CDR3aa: CAISDPGGREKLFF
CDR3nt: TGTGCCATCAGTGACCCAGGGGGCCGGGAAAAACTGTTTTTT

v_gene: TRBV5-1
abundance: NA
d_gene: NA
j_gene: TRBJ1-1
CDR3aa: CASSLALTSGETEAFF
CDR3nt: TGCGCCAGCAGCTTGGCTCTCACCTCGGGGGAGACTGAAGCTTTCTTT

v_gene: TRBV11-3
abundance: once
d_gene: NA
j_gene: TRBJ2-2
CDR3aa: CASSLDPGNSGELFF
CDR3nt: TGTGCCAGCAGCTTAGATCCGGGGAACTCCGGGGAGCTGTTTTTT

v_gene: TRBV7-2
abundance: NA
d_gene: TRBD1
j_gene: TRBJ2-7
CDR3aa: CASSSGRDRAYEQYF
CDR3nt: TGTGCCAGCAGCTCAGGCCGGGACAGGGCCTACGAGCAGTACTTC

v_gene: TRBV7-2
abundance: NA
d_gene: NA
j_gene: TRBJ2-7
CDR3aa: CASSSVGLDYEQYF
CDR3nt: TGTGCCAGCAGCTCAGTAGGACTGGACTACGAGCAGTACTTC

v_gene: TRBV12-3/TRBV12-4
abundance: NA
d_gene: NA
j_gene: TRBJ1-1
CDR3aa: CASTLPGVTEAFF
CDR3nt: TGTGCCAGCACCTTACCGGGGGTGACTGAAGCTTTCTTT

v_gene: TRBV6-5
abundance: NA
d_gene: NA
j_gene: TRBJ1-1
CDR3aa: CASSLGAGTEAFF
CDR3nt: TGTGCCAGCAGTTTGGGGGCGGGCACTGAAGCTTTCTTT

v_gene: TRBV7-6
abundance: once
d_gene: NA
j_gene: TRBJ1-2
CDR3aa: CASSLRGRGYTF
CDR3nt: TGTGCCAGCAGCTTACGGGGTCGTGGCTACACCTTC

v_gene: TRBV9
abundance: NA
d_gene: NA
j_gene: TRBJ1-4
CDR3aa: CASSGAREKLFF
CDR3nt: TGTGCCAGCAGCGGAGCCCGGGAAAAACTGTTTTTT

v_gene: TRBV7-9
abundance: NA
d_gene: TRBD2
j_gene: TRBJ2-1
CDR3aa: CASSWDYREQFF
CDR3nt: TGTGCCAGCAGCTGGGACTATCGTGAGCAGTTCTTC

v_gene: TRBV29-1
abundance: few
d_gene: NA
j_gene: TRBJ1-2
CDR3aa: CSVEDLNSGYTF
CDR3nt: TGCAGCGTTGAAGATCTGAACTCTGGCTACACCTTC

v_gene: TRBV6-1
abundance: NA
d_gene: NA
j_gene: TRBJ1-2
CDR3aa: CASSEIPTRGGGYTF
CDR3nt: TGTGCCAGCAGTGAAATCCCCACTCGGGGGGGTGGCTACACCTTC

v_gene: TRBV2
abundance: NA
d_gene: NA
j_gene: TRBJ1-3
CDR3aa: CASSGLGGPSGNTIYF
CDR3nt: TGTGCCAGCAGTGGGTTGGGGGGACCCTCTGGAAACACCATATATTTT

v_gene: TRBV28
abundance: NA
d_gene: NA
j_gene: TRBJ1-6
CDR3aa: CASSLWAAEDSPLHF
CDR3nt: TGTGCCAGCAGTTTATGGGCGGCAGAGGATTCACCCCTCCACTTT